The present T cell receptor (beta chain) was sequenced within a study of tumor-infiltrating lymphocytes in primary liver carcinoma. Study information: Staging of the tumors gave T1-T3 N0M0, with widths of about 4 to 10 cm. Study-wide points: Overlap in tumor-adjacent and tumor-blood pairs fell below that of tumor region pairs.

Total RNA (around 0.45 ug) served as template for TCR beta cDNA synthesis primed by a constant-region primer. Libraries of TCR beta came from three nested multiplex PCR rounds with slightly modified ARM-PCR. The study ran its first two PCR rounds for around 10 cycles each, using TRBV1-TRBV30 forward primers and a C-beta reverse primer. One entry per CDR3 protein, called by TCRdb with MiXCR from the multiplex PCR reads. The sample consists of approximately 330,000 distinct CDR3 sequences, approximately 65% of them appearing once. The CDR3 runs to 14 residues. CDR1 is MDHEN, CDR2 SYDVKM, per germline. After removal of 6 bases from V and 2 bases from J, the junction contained 3 bases not matched to a gene. Extraction also yielded germline DNA, while blood RNA was obtained from unsorted whole blood. Patients in the cohort were treatment-naive and living with chronic HBV infection. Concerning this clonotype: The antigen is not known.

This sequence originates from a man between 35 and 55 years old with primary liver carcinoma and hepatitis B virus infection. J is TRBJ1-5 and V is TRBV28; 8 bases align to TRBD1. The sequenced sample was peripheral blood. CDR3 loop: CASRETGGNQPQHF. The CDR3 nucleotides read TGTGCCAGCAGGGAGACAGGGGGCAATCAGCCCCAGCATTTT. Supplemented by reference TRBV28 and TRBJ1-5, the full variable domain reads DVKVTQSSRYLVKRTGEKVFLECVQDMDHENMFWYRQDPGLGLRLIYFSYDVKMKEKGDIPEGYSVSREKKERFSLILESASTNQTSMYLCASRETGGNQPQHFGDGTRLSIL.